These T cell receptor beta chains were read from a single sample in a study of untreated major depressive disorder. Repertoires were generated with immunoSEQ multiplex PCR, while TCRdb's copy carries only in-frame clones and drops some. The profile shows fewer than 30,000 clones, around 90% of them singletons. Sequencing used CD4+ T cells from PBMCs. The receptors derive from a woman younger than 45 with major depressive disorder. The CDR3 runs from the conserved cysteine through the conserved F or W. The D gene is left open where the match is weak. Not all rows give a size; the values are once, few, many and, for expanded clones, a class.

d_gene,v_gene,j_gene,abundance,CDR3aa,CDR3nt
NA,TRBV27,TRBJ1-2,NA,CASSKTAGRYGYTF,TGTGCCAGCAGCAAGACAGCAGGTCGGTATGGCTACACCTTC
NA,TRBV18,TRBJ1-5,NA,CASSPQSDQPQHF,TGTGCCAGCTCACCACAGAGTGATCAGCCCCAGCATTTT
NA,TRBV11-1,TRBJ1-2,NA,CASSYPLGGYTF,TGTGCCAGCAGCTACCCACTAGGTGGCTACACCTTC
NA,TRBV4-2,TRBJ2-2,NA,CASSQEFSGRELFF,TGTGCCAGCAGCCAAGAGTTTAGTGGCCGGGAGCTGTTTTTT
TRBD2,TRBV28,TRBJ2-7,NA,CASKLPGLIYEQYF,TGTGCCAGCAAACTACCGGGACTAATCTACGAGCAGTACTTC
TRBD2,TRBV11-2,TRBJ2-1,once,CASSLRLADPYNEQFF,TGTGCCAGCAGCCTAAGACTAGCCGACCCCTACAATGAGCAGTTCTTC
NA,TRBV4-2,TRBJ2-3,NA,CASSLADASTDTQYF,TGTGCCAGCAGCCTAGCGGACGCTAGCACAGATACGCAGTATTTT
NA,TRBV2,TRBJ2-1,NA,CASSALSTEQFF,TGTGCCAGCAGTGCTTTGAGCACTGAGCAGTTCTTC
NA,TRBV28,TRBJ1-2,NA,CASATRNYGYTF,TGTGCCAGCGCAACAAGGAACTATGGCTACACCTTC
TRBD2,TRBV18,TRBJ2-3,NA,CASYPGLAQIYTDTQYF,TGTGCCAGCTATCCGGGACTAGCGCAGATTTACACAGATACGCAGTATTTT
NA,TRBV11-3,TRBJ1-1,NA,CASSLDPGHTEAFF,TGTGCCAGCAGCTTAGACCCCGGACACACTGAAGCTTTCTTT
NA,TRBV6-5,TRBJ1-2,NA,CASSYRGAANYGYTF,TGTGCCAGCAGTTACCGAGGGGCAGCTAACTATGGCTACACCTTC
NA,TRBV5-6,TRBJ1-2,NA,CASSLPGGFGYTF,TGTGCCAGCAGCTTGCCGGGAGGGTTCGGCTACACCTTC
TRBD2,TRBV18,TRBJ2-5,NA,CASSPLTGGQETQYF,TGTGCCAGCTCACCACTGACGGGGGGTCAAGAGACCCAGTACTTC
NA,TRBV30,TRBJ1-3,NA,CAWSVGGREVESRNTIYF,TGTGCCTGGAGTGTAGGCGGAAGGGAAGTAGAGTCGAGAAACACCATATATTTT